Described below is a single TCR beta chain sequence and its context. What it binds is not known. This sample is drawn from a study of T cells expressing NK-cell markers. As for the study in general: Among the eight sequenced donors, seven tested HCMV-seropositive and one tested seronegative.

Whole-study results and caveats: Among CD8+ T cells from more than five donors, dominant NKG2C+ clonotypes accounted for about 1.0-7.0%.

TCRdb reprocessed the 5' RACE reads, with one entry per CDR3 protein and no DNA. The sample's table shows 300,000 to 500,000 distinct CDR3 sequences. This clonotype was sampled from a woman aged 50 to 65 in good health. Sample: blood T cells: a sorted CD56 or NKG2C T cell subset, CD4+ or CD8+ T cells, or bulk PBMC T cells (not recorded which).

CDR3 region: CATSSTRGVGLSGANVLTF. V is TRBV15 and J is TRBJ2-6; the D gene TCRdb calls, TRBD2, cannot be checked with no DNA. Germline CDR1 LNHNV, CDR2 YYDKDF (reference sequence). The CDR3 runs 19 residues.